This T cell receptor (beta chain) is drawn from a study of blood T cells in healthy people across ages. Findings of the study overall: Among long-lived donors, naive CD4+ cells were more numerous and diversity higher than in aged donors. Naive T cell percentage by flow cytometry tracked strongly with beta diversity.

Healthy Caucasian individuals from Russia aged about 6 to 100 served as donors. Drawing of peripheral blood yielded approximately 10 milliliters from each donor. The second PCR ran about 7 to 12 cycles with a sample-barcoded 5' primer and J-beta primers. TCRdb used MiXCR to reprocess the 5' RACE reads, holding one entry per CDR3 protein. The table lists 780,000 or so distinct CDR3 sequences, approximately 60% of them singletons. Trimming removed 3 bases from V and 6 bases from J, with 7 bases in between. The germline gives CDR1 SGHDT, CDR2 YYEEEE. CDR3 length: 12 residues. As regards this clonotype: Its antigen is undetermined.

Source material: blood. This chain links TRBV5-6 with TRBJ2-4; D not certain. The sequence came from a man aged 35-49 years in good health. The CDR3 loop reads CASSSLINIQYF. CDR3 in DNA: TGTGCCAGCAGCTCCTTAATAAACATTCAGTACTTC.